This TCR beta chain was captured in a study of metastatic and nonmetastatic thyroid tumors. Study-wide background: Peripheral blood and tumor or nodule samples from malignant and benign thyroid patients were compared.

From germline, CDR1 is SGHTA and CDR2 FQGNSA. The CDR3 consists of 14 residues. The J segment lost 8 bases and the V segment lost 6 bases, leaving 10 bases of the junction unmatched. Patients had received no treatment of any kind before thyroid surgery. This clone has a single count. Antigen unknown. Whole-study results and caveats: Within blood and tumor, benign nodules reportedly had significantly lower TCR beta diversity than malignant thyroid tumors did.

TCRdb re-called the PCR reads via MiXCR. The table lists fewer than 25,000 clones, approximately 21% of them singletons. This chain joins TRBV7-2 and TRBJ2-1; 7 bases map to TRBD1. This TCR derives from a male donor with papillary thyroid cancer or a benign thyroid nodule (not recorded which). Some clones in this sample may be carry-over from other donors' samples. The specimen sequenced was blood. The CDR3 sequence is CASRSRTGQYEQFF. CDR3 nucleotide sequence: TGTGCCAGCAGATCTAGGACAGGCCAATATGAGCAGTTCTTC.